This T cell receptor (beta chain) was captured by sequencing in a study of identical twins. Overall study findings and caveats: Abundant beta clonotypes from cord blood bore fewer insertions; memory repertoires lacked this pattern. Out-of-frame alpha sequences shared by twins were enriched for low generation probability.

Ten or more counts support this clonotype. Its antigen remains unidentified. A single record per CDR3 protein comes from TCRdb applying MiXCR to the 5' RACE reads. Of more than 350,000 distinct CDR3 sequences listed, 7% to 9.5% are singletons. Looked up from germline, CDR1 is SGDLS and CDR2 is YYNGEE. Unmatched junction bases numbered 7, after V lost 4 bases and J lost 5 bases. The CDR3 runs to 16 residues. The specimen was naive T cells sorted from blood. This clonotype was obtained from a woman between 45 and 65 years old in good health. This rearrangement joins TRBV9 to TRBJ2-1; TRBD2 matches at 12 bases. The CDR3, as DNA: TGTGCCAGCAGCCCTCGACTAGCGGGAGTTAACAATGAGCAGTTCTTC. It yields the protein CASSPRLAGVNNEQFF.